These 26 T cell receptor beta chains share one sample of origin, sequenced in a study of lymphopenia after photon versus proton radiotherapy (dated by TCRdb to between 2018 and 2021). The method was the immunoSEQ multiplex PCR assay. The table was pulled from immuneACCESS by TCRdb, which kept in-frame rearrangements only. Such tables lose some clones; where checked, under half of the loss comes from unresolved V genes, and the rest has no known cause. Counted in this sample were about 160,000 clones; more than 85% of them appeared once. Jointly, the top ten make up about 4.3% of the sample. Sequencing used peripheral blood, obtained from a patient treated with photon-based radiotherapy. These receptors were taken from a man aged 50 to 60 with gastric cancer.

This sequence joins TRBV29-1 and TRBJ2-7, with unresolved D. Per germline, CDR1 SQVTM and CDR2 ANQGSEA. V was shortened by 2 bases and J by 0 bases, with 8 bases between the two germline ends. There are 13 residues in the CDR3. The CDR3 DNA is TGCAGCGTTGAACGCAAGGGCTCCTACGAGCAGTACTTC. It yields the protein CSVERKGSYEQYF.

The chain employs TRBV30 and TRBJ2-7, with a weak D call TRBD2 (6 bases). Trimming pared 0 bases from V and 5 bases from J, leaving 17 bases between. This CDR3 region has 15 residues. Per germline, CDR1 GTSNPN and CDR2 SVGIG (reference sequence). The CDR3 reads CAWSVRRLVGNEQYF. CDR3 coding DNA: TGTGCCTGGAGTGTACGTCGACTAGTGGGGAACGAGCAGTACTTC.

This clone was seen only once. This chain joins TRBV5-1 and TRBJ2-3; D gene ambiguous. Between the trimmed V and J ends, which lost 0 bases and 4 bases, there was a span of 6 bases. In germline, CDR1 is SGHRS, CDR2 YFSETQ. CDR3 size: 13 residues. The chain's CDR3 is CASSLGNADTQYF. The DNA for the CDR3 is TGCGCCAGCAGCTTGGGGAACGCAGATACGCAGTATTTT.

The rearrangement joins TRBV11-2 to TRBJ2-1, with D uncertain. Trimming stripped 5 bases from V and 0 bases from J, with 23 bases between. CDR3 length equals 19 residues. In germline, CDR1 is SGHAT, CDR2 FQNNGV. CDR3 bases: TGTGCCAGCAGCCCCCGGATTTGGGCCGAGGCGATCTCCTACAATGAGCAGTTCTTC. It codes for CASSPRIWAEAISYNEQFF.

CDR3 nucleotide sequence: TGTGCCAGCCGCTATGTCGGGGGGCCGGAGACCCAGTACTTC. It codes for CASRYVGGPETQYF. The chain recombines TRBV7-9 with TRBJ2-5, with D perhaps matching TRBD2 (7 bases). Germline CDR1 SEHNR, CDR2 FQNEAQ (reference sequence). Deletions cut 8 bases from V and 5 bases from J, with 18 bases between. The CDR3 loop spans 14 amino acids. The full variable domain, rest sourced from reference TRBV7-9 and TRBJ2-5, is DTGVSQNPRHKITKRGQNVTFRCDPISEHNRLYWYRQTLGQGPEFLTYFQNEAQLEKSRLLSDRFSAERPKGSFSTLEIQRTEQGDSAMYLCASRYVGGPETQYFGPGTRLLVL.

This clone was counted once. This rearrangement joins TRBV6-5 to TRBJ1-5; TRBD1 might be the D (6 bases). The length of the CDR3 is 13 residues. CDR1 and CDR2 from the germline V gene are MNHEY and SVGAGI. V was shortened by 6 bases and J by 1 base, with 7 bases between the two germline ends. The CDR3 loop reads CASRRGSNQPQHF. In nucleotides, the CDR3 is TGTGCCAGCAGGAGGGGGAGCAATCAGCCCCAGCATTTT.

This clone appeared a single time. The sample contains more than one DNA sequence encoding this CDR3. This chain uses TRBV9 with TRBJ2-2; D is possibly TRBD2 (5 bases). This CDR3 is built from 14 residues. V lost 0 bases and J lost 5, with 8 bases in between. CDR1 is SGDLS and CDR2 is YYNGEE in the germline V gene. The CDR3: CASSVEGGTGELFF. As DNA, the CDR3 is TGTGCCAGCAGCGTAGAGGGCGGGACCGGGGAGCTGTTTTTT.

In DNA, the CDR3 is TGTGCCAGCAGCTTAGATGGCAGGGCCGCGGGAAATGAAAAACTGTTTTTT. This encodes CASSLDGRAAGNEKLFF. V is TRBV11-2 and J is TRBJ1-4; D perhaps matches TRBD1 (5 bases). This CDR3 has 17 residues. V was shortened by 0 bases and J by 5 bases, with 16 bases between the two germline ends. Germline CDR1 and CDR2: SGHAT and FQNNGV.

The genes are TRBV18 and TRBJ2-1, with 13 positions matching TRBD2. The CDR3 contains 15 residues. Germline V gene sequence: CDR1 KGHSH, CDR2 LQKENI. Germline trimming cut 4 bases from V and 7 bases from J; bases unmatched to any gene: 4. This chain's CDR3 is CASSLGLAGMNEQFF. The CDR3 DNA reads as TGTGCCAGCTCACTGGGACTAGCGGGAATGAATGAGCAGTTCTTC.

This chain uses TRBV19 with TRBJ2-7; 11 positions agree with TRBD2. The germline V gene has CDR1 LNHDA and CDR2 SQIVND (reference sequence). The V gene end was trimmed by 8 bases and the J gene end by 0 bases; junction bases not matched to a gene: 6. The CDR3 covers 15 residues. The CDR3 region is CASPDTSGSSYEQYF. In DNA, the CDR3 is TGTGCCAGTCCTGATACTAGCGGGAGCTCCTACGAGCAGTACTTC.

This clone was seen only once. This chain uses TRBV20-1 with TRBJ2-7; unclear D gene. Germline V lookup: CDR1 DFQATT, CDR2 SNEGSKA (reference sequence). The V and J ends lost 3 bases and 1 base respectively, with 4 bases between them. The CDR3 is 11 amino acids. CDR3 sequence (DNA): TGCAGTGCTAGCAGATCCTACGAGCAGTACTTC. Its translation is CSASRSYEQYF.

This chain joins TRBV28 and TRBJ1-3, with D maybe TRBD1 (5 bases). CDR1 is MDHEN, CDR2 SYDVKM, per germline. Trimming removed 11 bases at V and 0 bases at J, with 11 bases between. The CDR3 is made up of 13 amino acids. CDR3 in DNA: TGTGCCGCGGGGGTTCCCTCTGGAAACACCATATATTTT. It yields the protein CAAGVPSGNTIYF.

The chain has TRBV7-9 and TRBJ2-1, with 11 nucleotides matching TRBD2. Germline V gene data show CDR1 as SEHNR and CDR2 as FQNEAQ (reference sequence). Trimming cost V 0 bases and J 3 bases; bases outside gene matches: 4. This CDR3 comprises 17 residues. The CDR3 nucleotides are TGTGCCAGCAGCTTAGCCCGGACTAGCGGGTACTACAATGAGCAGTTCTTC. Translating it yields CASSLARTSGYYNEQFF.

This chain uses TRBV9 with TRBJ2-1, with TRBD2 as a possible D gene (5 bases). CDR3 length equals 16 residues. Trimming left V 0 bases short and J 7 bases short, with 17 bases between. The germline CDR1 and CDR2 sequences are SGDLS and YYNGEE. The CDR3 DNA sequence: TGTGCCAGCAGCGTAGGAGGAGGCAGGCACAAGAATGAGCAGTTCTTC. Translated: CASSVGGGRHKNEQFF.

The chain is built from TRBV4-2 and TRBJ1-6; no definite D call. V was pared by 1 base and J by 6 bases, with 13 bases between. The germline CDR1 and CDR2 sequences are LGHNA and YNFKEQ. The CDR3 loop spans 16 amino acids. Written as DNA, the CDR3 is TGTGCCAGCAGCCAAGGAGAAGGCAACACTAATTCACCCCTCCACTTT. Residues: CASSQGEGNTNSPLHF.

The CDR3 DNA sequence: TGTGCCAGCAGCCCCCTAGCGGGAGATAGCACAGATACGCAGTATTTT. This translates into CASSPLAGDSTDTQYF. The rearrangement uses TRBV7-6 and TRBJ2-3; 10 nucleotides align to TRBD2. The CDR3 is made up of 16 amino acids. After removal of 5 bases from V and 0 bases from J, the junction contained 5 bases not matched to a gene. Per the germline V gene, CDR1 is SGHVS and CDR2 is FNYEAQ.

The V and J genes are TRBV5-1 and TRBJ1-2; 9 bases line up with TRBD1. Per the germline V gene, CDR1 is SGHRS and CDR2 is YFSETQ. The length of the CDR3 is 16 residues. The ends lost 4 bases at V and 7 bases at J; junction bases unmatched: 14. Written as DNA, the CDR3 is TGCGCCAGCAGCACAATTCTGACAGGGGGTGTTTCTGGCTACACCTTC. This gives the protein CASSTILTGGVSGYTF.

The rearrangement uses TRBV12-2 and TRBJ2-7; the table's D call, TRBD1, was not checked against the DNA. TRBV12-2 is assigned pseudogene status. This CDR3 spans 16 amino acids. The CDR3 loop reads CASRPMPGGVTYEQYF. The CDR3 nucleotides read TGTGCAAGTCGCCCGATGCCAGGGGGCGTCACCTACGAGCAGTACTTC.

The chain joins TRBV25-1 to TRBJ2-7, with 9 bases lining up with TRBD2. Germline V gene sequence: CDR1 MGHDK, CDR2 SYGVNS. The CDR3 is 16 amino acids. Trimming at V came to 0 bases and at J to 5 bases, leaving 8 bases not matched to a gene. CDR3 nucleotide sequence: TGTGCCAGCAGTGAATATGGCATTAGCGGGAGAAACGAGCAGTACTTC. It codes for CASSEYGISGRNEQYF.

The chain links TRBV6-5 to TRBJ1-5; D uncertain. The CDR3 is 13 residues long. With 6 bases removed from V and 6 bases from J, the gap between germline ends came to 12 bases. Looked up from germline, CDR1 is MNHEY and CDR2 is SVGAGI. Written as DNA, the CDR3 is TGTGCCAGCAGATCCTCAGGAGGTCAGCCCCAGCATTTT. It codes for CASRSSGGQPQHF.

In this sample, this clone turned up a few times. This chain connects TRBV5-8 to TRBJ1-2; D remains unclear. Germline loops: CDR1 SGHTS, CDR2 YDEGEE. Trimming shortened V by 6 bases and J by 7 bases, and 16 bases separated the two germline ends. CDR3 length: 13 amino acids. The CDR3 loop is CASILLKGGGYTF. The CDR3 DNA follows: TGTGCCAGCATACTTCTAAAGGGAGGTGGCTACACCTTC.

The DNA for the CDR3 is TGTGCCAGTAGTATAGAGGACAAAGGGGTGAATGAGCAGTTCTTC. This gives the protein CASSIEDKGVNEQFF. V and J are TRBV19 and TRBJ2-1; D perhaps matches TRBD1 (5 bases). V was pared by 0 bases and J by 7 bases, with 13 bases between. The V gene's germline CDR1 is LNHDA and CDR2 SQIVND (reference sequence). This CDR3 region has 15 residues.

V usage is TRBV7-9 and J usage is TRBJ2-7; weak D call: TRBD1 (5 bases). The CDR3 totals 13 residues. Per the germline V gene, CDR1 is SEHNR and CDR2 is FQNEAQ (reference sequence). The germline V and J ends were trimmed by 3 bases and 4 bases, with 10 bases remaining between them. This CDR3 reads CASSLQGGYEQYF. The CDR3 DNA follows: TGTGCCAGCAGCTTGCAGGGCGGATACGAGCAGTACTTC.

Here the CDR3 DNA reads TGCGCCAGCAGCTCGACAGGGATGAACACTGAAGCTTTCTTT. Translating gives CASSSTGMNTEAFF. This sequence joins TRBV5-1 and TRBJ1-1; 7 bases line up with TRBD1. The germline CDR1 and CDR2 sequences are SGHRS and YFSETQ. Trimming at V came to 3 bases and at J to 0 bases, leaving 2 bases not matched to a gene. The CDR3 length is 14 residues. Full variable domain (missing parts from reference TRBV5-1 and TRBJ1-1): KAGVTQTPRYLIKTRGQQVTLSCSPISGHRSVSWYQQTPGQGLQFLFEYFSETQRNKGNFPGRFSGRQFSNSRSEMNVSTLELGDSALYLCASSSTGMNTEAFFGQGTRLTVV.

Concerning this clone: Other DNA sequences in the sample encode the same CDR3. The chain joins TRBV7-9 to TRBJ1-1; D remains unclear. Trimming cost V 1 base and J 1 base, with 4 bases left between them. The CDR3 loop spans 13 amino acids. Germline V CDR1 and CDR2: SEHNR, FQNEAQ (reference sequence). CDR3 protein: CASSLGTNTEAFF. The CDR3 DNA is TGTGCCAGCAGCTTAGGAACGAACACTGAAGCTTTCTTT.

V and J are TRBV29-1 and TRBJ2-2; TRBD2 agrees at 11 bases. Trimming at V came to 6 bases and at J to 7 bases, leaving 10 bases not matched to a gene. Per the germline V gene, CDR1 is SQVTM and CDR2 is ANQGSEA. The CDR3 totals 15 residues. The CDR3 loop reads CSVWAGTSGLGELFF. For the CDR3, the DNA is TGCAGCGTGTGGGCCGGGACTAGCGGTCTCGGGGAGCTGTTTTTT.